The rows below give T cell receptor beta chains drawn from one sample of a study of cytomegalovirus exposure and HLA in healthy donors. Sequencing used immunoSEQ multiplex PCR; TCRdb keeps in-frame clones, though not all of them. This sample has 55,000 to 65,000 clones, with roughly 80% found just once. The source material was PBMCs. These receptor sequences come from a human donor in good health. CDR3s leave out the opening cysteine and the closing phenylalanine or tryptophan.

TRBV5-5 ASSLHMNTEAF
TRBV28 ASSDQLGASTNEKLF
TRBV10-3 AISEMRGGDEQF
TRBV6-1 ASSGGSDTGELF
TRBV28 ASRQGTGELF
TRBV7-2 ASSLAQYGETQY
TRBV5-4 ASSSRPPGEQF
TRBV4-3 ASSQGHTGWEKLF
TRBV5-6 ASSLITDYGYT
TRBV28 ASSPGTANTEAF
TRBV4-3 ASGQDIGQGNTYTDTQY
TRBV6-5 ASSYSMQGRGYT
TRBV10-3 AISVAGGPYEQY
TRBV4-2 ASSQATSGSDEQY
TRBV4-2 ASSRLETGSGDTQY
TRBV7-2 ASSFRGAPNIQY
TRBV2 ASSEGVSRTGSSYEQY
TRBV4-3 ASSPYIPGTSRPVTSYEQF
TRBV7-8 ASSVSGGADTQY
TRBV10-2 ASSDLPGQPYNSPLH
TRBV10-3 AISEPGHSNTEAF
TRBV6-5 ASSRNRGGSYEQY
TRBV5-1 ASSLNPGEGYGYT
TRBV7-9 ASSRTGSSNTGELF
TRBV6-5 ASSYTPDRMNTEAF
TRBV7-3 ASSEWGGTDTQY
TRBV4-3 ASSLGGKPTDTQY
TRBV19 ASEAHSYNEQF
TRBV15 ATRAGVTYGYT
TRBV27 ASSFTVVDTQY
TRBV4-2 ASSQEFRGDAEAF
TRBV30 AWSVQVNQPQH
TRBV2 ASSLTDRTEAF